What follows are 22 T cell receptor beta chains derived from one specimen sequenced in a study of blood T cell repertoires in COVID-19. The data were produced by immunoSEQ multiplex PCR, yet TCRdb's version contains in-frame clones alone and is incomplete. Among some 33,000 clones listed, around 90% were seen once. Specimen: peripheral blood. The receptor source for this set is a man aged 60 to 69 with acute or convalescent COVID-19.

The V and J genes are TRBV12-5 and TRBJ1-4, with D perhaps matching TRBD1 (5 bases). The CDR3 runs to 13 residues. Germline CDR1 is LGHNT and CDR2 is FRNRAP. Deletions cut 1 base from V and 7 bases from J, with 7 bases between. CDR3 loop: CASGLGRAEKLFF. CDR3 bases: TGTGCTAGTGGTTTGGGCAGGGCTGAAAAACTGTTTTTT.

The chain links TRBV5-1 to TRBJ2-5; possible D gene TRBD1, 6 bases. V was pared by 0 bases and J by 9 bases, with 6 bases between. Germline values: CDR1 SGHRS, CDR2 YFSETQ. The CDR3 consists of 11 residues. The CDR3, as DNA: TGCGCCAGCAGCTTGGAGGGGGCCCAGTACTTC. It translates to CASSLEGAQYF. Drawing the rest from reference TRBV5-1 and TRBJ2-5, the complete variable domain is KAGVTQTPRYLIKTRGQQVTLSCSPISGHRSVSWYQQTPGQGLQFLFEYFSETQRNKGNFPGRFSGRQFSNSRSEMNVSTLELGDSALYLCASSLEGAQYFGPGTRLLVL.

This rearrangement joins TRBV11-3 to TRBJ2-1; 9 bases agree with TRBD2. J gave up 3 bases and V 4 bases, and 16 bases lay outside the gene matches. CDR1 SGHNT and CDR2 YENEEA come from the germline V gene. The CDR3 covers 19 residues. CDR3 nucleotide sequence: TGTGCCAGCAGCTCCTCCTTAGCGGGAGCCCTCGCGTTCTACAATGAGCAGTTCTTC. Translating gives CASSSSLAGALAFYNEQFF.

J is TRBJ1-3 and V is TRBV9; D uncertain. The ends were cut back, 4 bases at V and 2 bases at J, with 7 bases in the middle. Germline loops: CDR1 SGDLS, CDR2 YYNGEE. The CDR3 has 13 residues. The CDR3 region is CASSPWPGNTIYF. In nucleotides, the CDR3 is TGTGCCAGCAGCCCTTGGCCTGGAAACACCATATATTTT.

The chain carries TRBV2 and TRBJ1-5; 7 positions agree with TRBD1. The CDR3 consists of 15 residues. J gave up 4 bases and V 6 bases, and 9 bases lay outside the gene matches. Per germline, CDR1 SNHLY and CDR2 FYNNEI. Here the CDR3 reads CASRERQGENQPQHF. CDR3 in DNA: TGTGCCAGCAGAGAAAGACAGGGAGAGAATCAGCCCCAGCATTTT.

V usage is TRBV7-2 and J usage is TRBJ2-1, with a weak D call TRBD2 (6 bases). CDR3 length equals 16 residues. CDR1 SGHTA and CDR2 FQGNSA come from the germline V gene. Trimming removed 3 bases at V and 0 bases at J, with 12 bases between. The CDR3 DNA follows: TGTGCCAGCAGCTTGGACTACCTGAGCTCCTACAATGAGCAGTTCTTC. This codes for CASSLDYLSSYNEQFF.

The CDR3 sequence is CASSYEAGASYEQYV. In DNA, the CDR3 is TGTGCCAGCAGTTACGAAGCGGGAGCATCCTACGAGCAGTACGTC. The V call is TRBV6-2 or TRBV6-3, the J call TRBJ2-7; 8 positions agree with TRBD2. The CDR3 totals 15 residues. The trim removed 2 bases at V and 1 base at J, leaving 4 bases unmatched. Germline CDR1 reads MNHEY; CDR2 reads SVGEGT.

V gene TRBV5-4 combines with J gene TRBJ2-3, with 9 bases aligning to TRBD2. The CDR3 loop spans 14 amino acids. Losses at the gene ends were 7 bases for V and 1 base for J; bases not matched to a gene: 4. The V gene's germline CDR1 is SGHNT and CDR2 YYREEE (reference sequence). The CDR3 loop reads CASLQREGTDTQYF. In DNA, the CDR3 is TGTGCCAGCCTCCAGCGGGAGGGCACAGATACGCAGTATTTT.

This clone was observed once. The gene calls are TRBV3-1 (or the pseudogene TRBV3-2) and TRBJ2-2; TRBD2 might be the D (6 bases). This CDR3 is built from 15 residues. V gave up 3 bases and J gave up 3 bases, with 11 bases separating them. Germline V gives CDR1 LGHDT, CDR2 YNNKEL (reference sequence). In DNA, the CDR3 is TGTGCCAGCAGCCATTCGGGACTTTACACCGGGGAGCTGTTTTTT. Its translation: CASSHSGLYTGELFF.

The rearrangement uses TRBV5-4 and TRBJ1-2, with TRBD1 identical over 7 bases. This CDR3 spans 14 amino acids. V lost 2 bases to trimming and J lost 5 bases; unmatched junction nucleotides: 6. CDR1 and CDR2 (germline): SGHNT, YYREEE (reference sequence). CDR3 sequence: CASSFNQGEYGYTF. CDR3 DNA sequence: TGTGCCAGCAGCTTTAATCAGGGGGAGTATGGCTACACCTTC.

The J gene is TRBJ2-3, the V gene TRBV10-2; maybe TRBD1 (6 bases). The ends were cut back, 3 bases at V and 1 base at J, with 11 bases in the middle. The CDR3 runs to 15 residues. Per germline, CDR1 WSHSY and CDR2 SAAADI. The CDR3 sequence: CASSDRGRGTDTQYF. CDR3 in DNA: TGCGCCAGCAGTGACAGGGGACGGGGCACAGATACGCAGTATTTT.

The chain joins TRBV11-2 to TRBJ2-1; D is undetermined. Germline CDR1 reads SGHAT; CDR2 reads FQNNGV. The CDR3 has 15 amino acids. The ends were cut back, 0 bases at V and 0 bases at J, with 6 bases in the middle. CDR3 bases: TGTGCCAGCAGCTTAGAAACAGCCTCCTACAATGAGCAGTTCTTC. Its translation: CASSLETASYNEQFF.

The rearrangement uses TRBV29-1 and TRBJ2-7; D is perhaps TRBD2 (5 bases). CDR3 length: 13 amino acids. The germline V gene encodes CDR1 SQVTM and CDR2 ANQGSEA. Trimming removed 4 bases from V and 1 base from J, with 11 bases in between. This CDR3 reads CSVADFNSYEQYF. The DNA of the CDR3 is TGCAGCGTTGCGGACTTCAATTCCTACGAGCAGTACTTC.

The chain links TRBV7-8 to TRBJ2-5; weak D call: TRBD2 (6 bases). The CDR3 consists of 12 residues. Germline V gene data show CDR1 as SGHVS and CDR2 as FQNEAQ. The V end lost 11 bases, the J end lost 0 bases, and 10 bases lay between the germline ends. DNA of the CDR3: TGTGCCTGGGGGGTTAACCAAGAGACCCAGTACTTC. Protein sequence: CAWGVNQETQYF.

The chain has TRBV24-1 and TRBJ2-5, with 7 bases that match TRBD2. V gave up 7 bases and J gave up 1 base; unmatched junction bases: 8. CDR1 is KGHDR and CDR2 is SFDVKD in the germline V gene. The CDR3 loop spans 15 amino acids. The CDR3 bases are TGTGCCACCAGGGCACGGGGAGGGAGCCAAGAGACCCAGTACTTC. This codes for CATRARGGSQETQYF.

The chain has TRBV6-2 or TRBV6-3 and TRBJ1-1; TRBD1 matches at 8 bases. Germline values: CDR1 MNHEY, CDR2 SVGEGT. V lost 4 bases and J lost 7; bases outside the gene matches: 20. The CDR3 totals 18 residues. CDR3 residues: CASSSSLKDRAYEDEAFF. In nucleotides, the CDR3 is TGTGCCAGCAGTTCTTCCTTGAAGGACAGGGCATATGAGGATGAAGCTTTCTTT.

The chain carries TRBV20-1 and TRBJ2-7; TRBD1 might be the D (5 bases). CDR3 size: 14 residues. Between the trimmed V and J ends, which lost 3 bases and 4 bases, there was a span of 16 bases. Per germline, CDR1 DFQATT and CDR2 SNEGSKA (reference sequence). The CDR3 loop reads CSASVQGLVYEQYF. CDR3 DNA sequence: TGCAGTGCTAGTGTTCAGGGTCTAGTTTACGAGCAGTACTTC.

The chain has TRBV3-1 (or the pseudogene TRBV3-2) and TRBJ1-1; D is perhaps TRBD1 (5 bases). Germline CDR1 and CDR2: LGHDT and YNNKEL (reference sequence). This CDR3 has 13 amino acids. Trimming took off 3 bases at V and 8 bases at J, with 13 bases between the two ends. CDR3 in DNA: TGTGCCAGCAGCCAGTCGGATGCAGGGGAAGCTTTCTTT. Its translation is CASSQSDAGEAFF.

This clone was seen only a few times. The CDR3 loop reads CSATLGNTIYF. CDR3 nucleotide sequence: TGCAGTGCTACGTTAGGAAACACCATATATTTT. This rearrangement joins TRBV20-1 to TRBJ1-3; D call uncertain. Trimming left V 4 bases short and J 4 bases short, with 5 bases between. This CDR3 region has 11 residues. CDR1 and CDR2 (germline): DFQATT, SNEGSKA (reference sequence).

This clone was detected a few times. The V gene is TRBV2, the J gene TRBJ1-5; D gene unclear. V was trimmed by 7 bases and J by 0 bases, leaving 10 bases between them. This CDR3 region has 14 residues. The germline V gene encodes CDR1 SNHLY and CDR2 FYNNEI. In nucleotides, the CDR3 is TGTGCCAGCACGGTGGAGGGTAGCAATCAGCCCCAGCATTTT. It encodes CASTVEGSNQPQHF. The complete variable domain, with remaining parts taken from reference TRBV2 and TRBJ1-5, reads EPEVTQTPSHQVTQMGQEVILRCVPISNHLYFYWYRQILGQKVEFLVSFYNNEISEKSEIFDDQFSVERPDGSNFTLKIRSTKLEDSAMYFCASTVEGSNQPQHFGDGTRLSIL.

The CDR3 bases are TGTGCCAGCAGCACGGGACAGGGAAAGCAGTACGTC. Protein product: CASSTGQGKQYV. The V and J genes are TRBV28 and TRBJ2-7; 9 bases map to TRBD1. V shed 6 bases and J 8 bases; nucleotides not matched to a gene: 5. The CDR3 contains 12 residues. Looked up from germline, CDR1 is MDHEN and CDR2 is SYDVKM.

The V and J genes are TRBV6-2 or TRBV6-3 and TRBJ2-5; no clear D gene. Per the germline V gene, CDR1 is MNHEY and CDR2 is SVGEGT. This CDR3 region has 11 residues. V was pared by 6 bases and J by 4 bases, with 6 bases between. The CDR3 region has the DNA TGTGCCAGCAGCCACGGAGAGACCCAGTACTTC. Protein: CASSHGETQYF.